Below, 14 T cell receptor beta chains from the same sample are listed, as sequenced in a study of shared clonotypes between healthy human individuals. TCRdb's copy holds only in-frame clones and misses some; the assay was immunoSEQ multiplex PCR. The sample consists of 2,500,000 or so clones, around nine tenths of them appearing once. The specimen sequenced was naive CD4+ T cells sorted from blood. Specified subset: CD45RA+ positively selected. These receptors all come from a man younger than 35 in good health.

Points on this clone: Other DNA sequences of this sample code for an identical CDR3. V and J are TRBV4-3 and TRBJ1-2; TRBD1 is a possible D gene (6 bases). The germline gives CDR1 LGHNA, CDR2 YSLEER. V was shortened by 0 bases and J by 2 bases, with 7 bases between the two germline ends. The CDR3 length is 14 residues. The CDR3 DNA reads TGCGCCAGCAGCCAAGAGACAGGAAACTATGGCTACACCTTC. It specifies CASSQETGNYGYTF.

J is TRBJ2-7 and V is TRBV5-4, with D perhaps TRBD1 (6 bases). The germline gives CDR1 SGHNT, CDR2 YYREEE (reference sequence). This CDR3 contains 14 residues. V was cut by 1 base and J by 0 bases, with 8 bases left in between. The CDR3 DNA sequence: TGTGCCAGCAGCTTGCAGGGGCCCTCCTACGAGCAGTACTTC. Translating it yields CASSLQGPSYEQYF.

The chain has TRBV2 and TRBJ1-5; D is unclear. The germline V gene encodes CDR1 SNHLY and CDR2 FYNNEI. Deletions cut 3 bases from V and 4 bases from J, with 13 bases between. The CDR3 is 15 amino acids. CDR3 nucleotides: TGTGCCAGCAGTGAGGGGTATAGGGAAAATCAGCCCCAGCATTTT. This gives the protein CASSEGYRENQPQHF. The variable domain in full, completed from reference TRBV2 and TRBJ1-5, reads EPEVTQTPSHQVTQMGQEVILRCVPISNHLYFYWYRQILGQKVEFLVSFYNNEISEKSEIFDDQFSVERPDGSNFTLKIRSTKLEDSAMYFCASSEGYRENQPQHFGDGTRLSIL.

About this clone: An end of the junction differs from the germline gene, which may be a read error. The rearrangement uses TRBV4-1 and TRBJ2-7; D possibly uses TRBD1 or TRBD2 (5 bases each). Germline assignment: CDR1 MGHRA and CDR2 YSYEKL. The CDR3 spans 14 residues. As DNA, the CDR3 is TGCGCCAGCAGTCAAGTGGGGGTTCCCTACGAGCAGTACTTC. This sequence encodes CASSQVGVPYEQYF.

V gene TRBV19 combines with J gene TRBJ2-3; 7 bases are a match to TRBD1. The CDR3 covers 15 residues. The V and J ends lost 6 bases and 1 base, in that order; junction bases with no gene match: 7. Germline loops: CDR1 LNHDA, CDR2 SQIVND (reference sequence). CDR3 region: CASSPTGDRTDTQYF. For the CDR3, the DNA is TGTGCCAGTAGCCCTACAGGGGACCGCACAGATACGCAGTATTTT.

The V and J genes are TRBV10-1 and TRBJ2-3, with 7 bases aligning to TRBD2. The CDR3 length is 17 residues. The germline V gene encodes CDR1 WNHNN and CDR2 SYGVQD (reference sequence). Losses at the gene ends were 3 bases for V and 7 bases for J; bases not matched to a gene: 16. CDR3 nucleotides: TGCGCCAGCAGTGACCACGGACTAAGCGGGGCCGTAAATACGCAGTATTTT. Its translation: CASSDHGLSGAVNTQYF.

The CDR3 DNA reads TGTGCCAGCAGTTTATCTGCCCTGGGTGGCGAAAACATTCAGTACTTC. It encodes CASSLSALGGENIQYF. The chain joins TRBV28 to TRBJ2-4; D not resolved. Germline values: CDR1 MDHEN, CDR2 SYDVKM. The CDR3 contains 16 residues. The V end lost 1 base, the J end lost 5 bases, and 15 bases lay between the germline ends.

V usage is TRBV6-1 and J usage is TRBJ2-1; the match to TRBD1 covers 7 bases. Germline V gives CDR1 MNHNS, CDR2 SASEGT. The CDR3 has 14 amino acids. The ends lost 6 bases at V and 3 bases at J; junction bases unmatched: 5. As DNA, the CDR3 is TGTGCCAGCAGGCTTTGGGACAGCTACAATGAGCAGTTCTTC. It encodes CASRLWDSYNEQFF.

The rearrangement uses TRBV19 and TRBJ2-7, with TRBD2 identical over 9 bases. The CDR3 runs to 15 residues. Germline CDR1 LNHDA, CDR2 SQIVND (reference sequence). Trimming took 4 bases from V and 2 from J; bases not matched to a gene: 6. The CDR3 loop is CASSSSGGLTYEQYF. Here the CDR3 DNA reads TGTGCCAGTAGTAGCAGCGGGGGGCTGACCTACGAGCAGTACTTC. Filled out from reference TRBV19 and TRBJ2-7, the complete variable domain reads DGGITQSPKYLFRKEGQNVTLSCEQNLNHDAMYWYRQDPGQGLRLIYYSQIVNDFQKGDIAEGYSVSREKKESFPLTVTSAQKNPTAFYLCASSSSGGLTYEQYFGPGTRLTVT.

With respect to this clone: This same CDR3 is encoded by further DNA sequences in the sample. The chain uses TRBV14 and TRBJ2-1; D remains unclear. Germline lookup yields CDR1 SGHDN and CDR2 FVKESK. Trimming removed 2 bases from V and 4 bases from J, with 0 bases in between. The CDR3 consists of 11 residues. CDR3 in amino acids: CASSQYNEQFF. The CDR3 DNA reads as TGTGCCAGCAGCCAATACAATGAGCAGTTCTTC.

V is TRBV10-3 and J is TRBJ1-1, with 10 bases aligning to TRBD1. Germline lookup yields CDR1 ENHRY and CDR2 SYGVKD. CDR3 length equals 14 residues. Germline trimming cut 6 bases from V and 3 bases from J; bases unmatched to any gene: 4. DNA of the CDR3: TGTGCCATCAGCGCCGGGACAGGGGACACTGAAGCTTTCTTT. The encoded protein is CAISAGTGDTEAFF.

V is TRBV9 and J is TRBJ2-3, with 7 bases lining up with TRBD1. J was trimmed by 0 bases and V by 3 bases; bases with no gene match: 1. Germline loops: CDR1 SGDLS, CDR2 YYNGEE. The CDR3 has 14 residues. The chain's CDR3 is CASSGGQSTDTQYF. CDR3 coding DNA: TGTGCCAGCAGCGGGGGACAGAGCACAGATACGCAGTATTTT.

As for this clone: This CDR3 is also generated by other DNA sequences in the sample. The rearrangement joins TRBV7-2 to TRBJ2-1, with D perhaps matching TRBD2 (6 bases). This CDR3 has 14 residues. V dropped 5 bases and J dropped 1 base, with 9 bases sitting between them. Germline V CDR1 and CDR2: SGHTA, FQGNSA. In nucleotides, the CDR3 is TGTGCCAGCAGCCTCGGGAGTTCCTACAATGAGCAGTTCTTC. Translated: CASSLGSSYNEQFF. Full variable domain (remainder filled in from reference TRBV7-2 and TRBJ2-1): GAGVSQSPSNKVTEKGKDVELRCDPISGHTALYWYRQSLGQGLEFLIYFQGNSAPDKSGLPSDRFSAERTGGSVSTLTIQRTQQEDSAVYLCASSLGSSYNEQFFGPGTRLTVL.

The chain has TRBV9 and TRBJ1-2, with TRBD1 identical over 11 bases. The trim removed 4 bases at V and 2 bases at J, leaving 7 bases unmatched. Germline assignment: CDR1 SGDLS and CDR2 YYNGEE. The CDR3 length is 16 residues. The DNA for the CDR3 is TGTGCCAGCAGCCGGACAGGGGGCGAAGGGAACTATGGCTACACCTTC. Protein sequence: CASSRTGGEGNYGYTF.